The source of this T cell receptor (beta chain) is a study of OX40 agonist ivuxolimab in advanced cancers. Study information: Partial response was recorded in three patients: one hepatocellular carcinoma and two cutaneous melanoma cases. Study observations and caveats: At 0.1 to 3.0 mg/kg, clonal expansion of CD4+ and CD8+ blood T cells had occurred by week 6. CD4+ T cells averaged fewer expanded clones than CD8+ T cells.

There are 16 residues in the CDR3. V was clipped by 2 bases and J by 5 bases, with 16 bases between them. Germline assignment: CDR1 SNHLY and CDR2 FYNNEI. The study sampled blood at baseline, cycle 4 day 1, and cycle 7 day 1. On this clone itself: Its antigen is unknown.

Method: immunoSEQ multiplex PCR; TCRdb's copy keeps in-frame clones and lacks some. Of under 60,000 clones listed, just under 90% were seen once; the top ten hold less than 5.5%. This receptor was taken from an adult with an advanced solid tumor such as melanoma, head and neck, liver or kidney cancer. Specimen: CD4+ or CD8+ T cells sorted from blood, collected in a trial of the OX40 agonist ivuxolimab. The V and J genes are TRBV2 and TRBJ2-1, with D maybe TRBD2 (6 bases). The CDR3 coding sequence is TGTGCCAGCAGTGAACCAGGGAGGATAAGGGACAATGAGCAGTTCTTC. Encoded protein: CASSEPGRIRDNEQFF. Complete variable domain (other parts from reference TRBV2 and TRBJ2-1): EPEVTQTPSHQVTQMGQEVILRCVPISNHLYFYWYRQILGQKVEFLVSFYNNEISEKSEIFDDQFSVERPDGSNFTLKIRSTKLEDSAMYFCASSEPGRIRDNEQFFGPGTRLTVL.